This section outlines one T cell receptor beta chain sequence together with its context. Its specificity is unknown. Sequencing was preceded by expansion of antigen-specific CD4+ T cells with viral peptide pools in the ViraFEST assay. Around day 10 of culture, CD4+ T cells were separated out. This person caught SARS-CoV-2 sometime from March to December 2020, and PCR testing confirmed the infection. This table comes from immunoSEQ multiplex PCR, and its TCRdb copy is limited to in-frame clones, with some not included. The sample gives 24,000 or so clones, 69% of which show up once; more than 15% is in the top ten. This entry comes from a study of vaccination effects on CD4 cells after COVID-19. Study at large: Sample collection from a couple of convalescent patients occurred 16 days and one week before vaccination. Study-wide results and caveats: Vaccine- and infection-induced clones showed marked clonal contraction late following vaccination. Vaccine-induced new clones formed most post-vaccine spike-reactive clones in convalescents.

The sequence was obtained from a human donor who had a prior SARS-CoV-2 infection. This specimen consisted of CD4+ T cells from PBMCs cultured with SARS-CoV-2 spike peptides, obtained before COVID-19 vaccination.

The DNA for the CDR3 is TGTGCCAGTAGTACCGGACTAGCGGGACTCAATGAGCAGTTCTTC. Its protein is CASSTGLAGLNEQFF. V usage is TRBV19 and J usage is TRBJ2-1; 12 bases line up with TRBD2. The ends lost 4 bases at V and 6 bases at J; junction bases unmatched: 4. Germline V lookup: CDR1 LNHDA, CDR2 SQIVND (reference sequence). CDR3 size: 15 residues.